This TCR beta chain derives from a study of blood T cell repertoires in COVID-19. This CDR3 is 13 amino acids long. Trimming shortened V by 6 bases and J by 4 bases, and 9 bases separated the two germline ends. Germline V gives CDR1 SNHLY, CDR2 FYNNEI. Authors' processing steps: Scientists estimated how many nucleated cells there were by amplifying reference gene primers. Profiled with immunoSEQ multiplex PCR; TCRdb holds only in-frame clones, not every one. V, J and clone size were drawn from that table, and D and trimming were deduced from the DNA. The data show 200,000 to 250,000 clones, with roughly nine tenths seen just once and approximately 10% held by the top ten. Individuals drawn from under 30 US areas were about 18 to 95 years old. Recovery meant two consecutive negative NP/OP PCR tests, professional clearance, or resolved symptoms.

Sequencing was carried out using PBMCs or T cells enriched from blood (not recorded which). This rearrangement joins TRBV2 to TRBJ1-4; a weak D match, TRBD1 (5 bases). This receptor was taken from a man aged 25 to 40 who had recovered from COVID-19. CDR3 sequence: CASRGGGNEKLFF. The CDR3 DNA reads TGTGCCAGCAGGGGCGGGGGTAATGAAAAACTGTTTTTT. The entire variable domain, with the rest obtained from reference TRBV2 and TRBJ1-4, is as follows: EPEVTQTPSHQVTQMGQEVILRCVPISNHLYFYWYRQILGQKVEFLVSFYNNEISEKSEIFDDQFSVERPDGSNFTLKIRSTKLEDSAMYFCASRGGGNEKLFFGSGTQLSVL.